This TCR beta chain was sequenced for a study of blood T cell repertoires in COVID-19. CDR1 MNHEY and CDR2 SVGAGI come from the germline V gene. The CDR3 spans 14 residues. The V end lost 5 bases, the J end lost 6 bases, and 14 bases lay between the germline ends. Profiling relied on immunoSEQ multiplex PCR, and the TCRdb table lists in-frame clones only, not all of them. The sample consists of fewer than 300,000 clones, approximately 86% of them appearing once. This clonotype was obtained from a man aged 35-49 years who had recovered from COVID-19. V gene TRBV6-5 combines with J gene TRBJ1-5; D unresolved. The material sequenced was peripheral blood. CDR3 protein: CASSRGNGGQPQHF. Here the CDR3 DNA reads TGTGCCAGCAGTCGGGGAAACGGCGGTCAGCCCCAGCATTTT.